This T cell receptor beta chain was sequenced during a study of shared clonotypes between healthy human individuals. TCRdb's copy holds only in-frame clones and misses some; the assay was immunoSEQ multiplex PCR. This sample yields about 730,000 clones, of which roughly two thirds are seen a single time; around 1.7% belongs to the top ten. This CDR3 is 15 amino acids long. Germline lookup yields CDR1 SGHTA and CDR2 FQGNSA. V was clipped by 1 base and J by 6 bases, with 16 bases between them. This TCR was recovered from a woman younger than 45 in good health. Sequencing was carried out using memory CD4+ T cells sorted from blood. Subset here: CD45RA-negative fraction. The chain employs TRBV7-2 and TRBJ2-7; D remains unclear. CDR3 sequence (DNA): TGTGCCAGCAGCTTAGAGGCCCACAGCTTCCTCGAGCAGTACTTC. Its protein product is CASSLEAHSFLEQYF. Together with reference TRBV7-2 and TRBJ2-7, the CDR3 gives the full variable domain: GAGVSQSPSNKVTEKGKDVELRCDPISGHTALYWYRQSLGQGLEFLIYFQGNSAPDKSGLPSDRFSAERTGGSVSTLTIQRTQQEDSAVYLCASSLEAHSFLEQYFGPGTRLTVT.